This TCR beta chain appears in the sequencing data of a study of blood T cell repertoires in COVID-19. Generated by immunoSEQ multiplex PCR, the TCRdb table keeps only in-frame clones and is missing some. The sample carries 100,000 to 150,000 clones, around 70% recorded once. The J segment lost 6 bases and the V segment lost 5 bases, leaving 4 bases of the junction unmatched. CDR3 size: 13 residues. The rearrangement joins TRBV12-3 or TRBV12-4 to TRBJ2-7, with TRBD1 matching over 10 bases. The receptor's source is an elderly man with COVID-19, enrolled during active disease. Sequenced sample: peripheral blood. The CDR3 nucleotides are TGTGCCAGCAGTGTCCGGGACAGGGGCGAGCAGTACTTC. Translated: CASSVRDRGEQYF.